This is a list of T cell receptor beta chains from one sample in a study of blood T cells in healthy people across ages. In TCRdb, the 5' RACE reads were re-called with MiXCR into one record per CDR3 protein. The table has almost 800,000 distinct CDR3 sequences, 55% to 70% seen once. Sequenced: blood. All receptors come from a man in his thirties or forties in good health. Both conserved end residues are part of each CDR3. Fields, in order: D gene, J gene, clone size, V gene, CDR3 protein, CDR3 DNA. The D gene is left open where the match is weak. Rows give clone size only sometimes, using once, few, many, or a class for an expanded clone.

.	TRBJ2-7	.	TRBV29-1	CSVEVVTQGEQYF	TGCAGCGTTGAGGTCGTGACACAAGGCGAGCAGTACTTC
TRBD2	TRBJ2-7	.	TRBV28	CASSPFWGRAYEQYF	TGTGCCAGCAGTCCCTTTTGGGGGAGGGCCTACGAGCAGTACTTC
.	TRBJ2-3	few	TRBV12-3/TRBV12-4	CASSSEYTDTQYF	TGTGCCAGCAGTTCAGAATACACAGATACGCAGTATTTT
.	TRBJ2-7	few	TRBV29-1	CSDSDPLEQYF	TGCAGCGATTCGGACCCGTTGGAGCAGTACTTC
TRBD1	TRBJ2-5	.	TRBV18	CASSPNPGQKETQYF	TGTGCCAGCTCACCGAACCCGGGACAGAAAGAGACCCAGTACTTC
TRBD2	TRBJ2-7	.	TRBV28	CASTPAGYGAEQYF	TGTGCCAGCACCCCAGCGGGATACGGGGCCGAGCAGTACTTC
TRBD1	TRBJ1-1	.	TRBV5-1	CASSLVPGTANTEAFF	TGCGCCAGCAGCTTGGTCCCCGGGACAGCGAACACTGAAGCTTTCTTT
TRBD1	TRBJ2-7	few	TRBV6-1	CASRTGSSTYEQYF	TGTGCCAGCAGGACAGGGAGTAGCACCTACGAGCAGTACTTC
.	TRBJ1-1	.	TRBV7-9	CASSLRVGNTEAFF	TGTGCCAGCAGCTTAAGGGTCGGGAACACTGAAGCTTTCTTT
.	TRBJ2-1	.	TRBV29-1	CSVEGDEGNEQFF	TGCAGCGTTGAGGGGGACGAGGGCAATGAGCAGTTCTTC
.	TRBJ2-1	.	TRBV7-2	CASSRQSGREDNEQFF	TGTGCCAGCAGCCGCCAATCGGGTAGAGAGGACAATGAGCAGTTCTTC
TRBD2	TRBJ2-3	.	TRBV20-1	CSAPQVTSGADTQYF	TGCAGTGCCCCCCAGGTGACTAGCGGGGCAGATACGCAGTATTTT
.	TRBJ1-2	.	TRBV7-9	CASSLSVLETNYGYTF	TGTGCCAGCAGCTTATCAGTGCTCGAGACTAACTACGGCTACACCTTC
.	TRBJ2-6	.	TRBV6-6	CASSLLLRVSGANVLTF	TGTGCCAGCAGCCTCCTCTTAAGGGTATCTGGGGCCAACGTCCTGACTTTC
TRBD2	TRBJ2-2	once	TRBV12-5	CASGHSGGAAGELFF	TGTGCTAGTGGTCATAGCGGGGGGGCTGCCGGGGAGCTGTTTTTT
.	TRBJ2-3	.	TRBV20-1	CSARGGARTDTQYF	TGCAGTGCTAGAGGTGGTGCACGCACAGATACGCAGTATTTT
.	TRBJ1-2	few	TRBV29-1	CSVRPGTFNYGYTF	TGCAGCGTACGTCCCGGGACATTTAACTATGGCTACACCTTC
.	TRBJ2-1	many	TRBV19	CASNSLTGVSNEQFF	TGTGCCAGTAACTCCCTAACGGGGGTATCCAATGAGCAGTTCTTC
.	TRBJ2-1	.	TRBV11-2	CASSFGSSGLYLYNEQFF	TGTGCCAGCAGCTTTGGGAGCTCAGGACTATACTTATACAATGAGCAGTTCTTC
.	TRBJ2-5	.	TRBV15	CATSRDKGFQETQYF	TGTGCCACCAGCAGAGATAAAGGATTCCAAGAGACCCAGTACTTC
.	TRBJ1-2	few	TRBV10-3	CAIHITGSGYTF	TGTGCCATACATATAACGGGATCGGGCTACACCTTC
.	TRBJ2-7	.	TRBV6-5	CVTRQGSYEQYF	TGTGTCACCAGGCAGGGTTCCTACGAGCAGTACTTC
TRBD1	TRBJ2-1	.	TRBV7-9	CASSSYRDRVSSYNEQFF	TGTGCCAGCAGCTCTTACCGGGACAGGGTTAGCTCCTACAATGAGCAGTTCTTC
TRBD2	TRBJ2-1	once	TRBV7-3	CASSPQTSADEQFF	TGTGCCAGCAGCCCCCAGACTAGCGCAGATGAGCAGTTCTTC
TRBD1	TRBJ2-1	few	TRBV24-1	CATSDPGQGWEQFF	TGTGCCACCAGTGATCCCGGACAGGGGTGGGAGCAGTTCTTC
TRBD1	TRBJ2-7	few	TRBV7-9	CASSGQDRSYEQYF	TGTGCCAGCAGCGGACAGGACAGGAGCTACGAGCAGTACTTC
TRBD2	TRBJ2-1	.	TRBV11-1	CASSWSGSRYNEQFF	TGTGCCAGCAGCTGGAGCGGGAGCAGGTACAATGAGCAGTTCTTC
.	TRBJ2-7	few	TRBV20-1	CSAILGNRYEQYF	TGCAGTGCTATTCTTGGTAATCGCTACGAGCAGTACTTC
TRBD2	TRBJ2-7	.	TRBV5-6	CASRFTGTSDYEQYF	TGTGCCAGCAGATTCACCGGGACTAGTGACTACGAGCAGTACTTC
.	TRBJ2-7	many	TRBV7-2	CASSPDGFYEQYF	TGTGCCAGCAGCCCGGATGGATTCTACGAGCAGTACTTC
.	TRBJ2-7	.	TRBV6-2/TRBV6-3	CASSSFRPPYNEQYF	TGTGCCAGCAGTTCCTTTAGGCCGCCCTACAATGAGCAGTACTTC
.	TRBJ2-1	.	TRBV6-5	CASRRDPDGEQFF	TGTGCCAGCAGGAGGGATCCTGATGGTGAGCAGTTCTTC
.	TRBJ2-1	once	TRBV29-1	CSVDDLSNEQFF	TGCAGCGTTGACGACCTCAGCAATGAGCAGTTCTTC
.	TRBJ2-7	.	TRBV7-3	CASSLYGGVTYEQYF	TGTGCCAGCAGCTTGTACGGGGGAGTCACCTACGAGCAGTACTTC
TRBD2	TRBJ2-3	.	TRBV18	CASSAANLLAGATDTQYF	TGTGCCAGCTCAGCCGCCAATCTACTAGCGGGGGCCACAGATACGCAGTATTTT
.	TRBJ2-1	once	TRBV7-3	CASSLAREPLAEQFF	TGTGCCAGCAGCTTAGCGAGGGAACCCCTAGCTGAGCAGTTCTTC
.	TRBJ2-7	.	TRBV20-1	CSARQITYSYEQYF	TGCAGTGCTAGACAGATCACCTACTCCTACGAGCAGTACTTC
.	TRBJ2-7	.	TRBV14	CASSQDSGPPYEQYF	TGTGCCAGCAGCCAAGACTCGGGCCCTCCCTACGAGCAGTACTTC
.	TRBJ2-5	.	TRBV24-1	CATSDFVRGAETQYF	TGTGCCACCAGTGATTTTGTCAGGGGTGCAGAGACCCAGTACTTC
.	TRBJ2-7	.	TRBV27	CASSVDRSYEQYF	TGTGCCAGCAGTGTAGACAGGTCCTACGAGCAGTACTTC
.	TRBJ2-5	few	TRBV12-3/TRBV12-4	CASSSPFRETQYF	TGTGCCAGCAGTAGCCCGTTCCGAGAGACCCAGTACTTC
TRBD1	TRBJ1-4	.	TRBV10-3	CAISESGTATNEKLFF	TGTGCCATCAGTGAGTCCGGGACAGCAACTAATGAAAAACTGTTTTTT
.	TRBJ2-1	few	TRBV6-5	CASSPDHEAEQFF	TGTGCCAGCAGTCCCGATCATGAAGCTGAGCAGTTCTTC
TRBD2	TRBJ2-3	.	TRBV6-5	CASSYTSGRATDTQYF	TGTGCCAGCAGTTACACTAGCGGGAGGGCAACAGATACGCAGTATTTT
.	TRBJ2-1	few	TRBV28	CASSGSWVSRAEFF	TGTGCCAGCAGTGGTAGCTGGGTCTCGCGGGCGGAGTTCTTC
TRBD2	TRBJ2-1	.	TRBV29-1	CSALRLAGGNEQFF	TGCAGCGCCTTGCGGCTAGCGGGTGGGAATGAGCAGTTCTTC
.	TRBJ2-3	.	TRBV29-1	CSAGGRTGRTDTQYF	TGCAGCGCGGGGGGGCGGACAGGGCGTACAGATACGCAGTATTTT
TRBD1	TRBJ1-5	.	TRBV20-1	CSAWKTGQKDQPQHF	TGCAGTGCCTGGAAGACAGGGCAGAAGGATCAGCCCCAGCATTTT
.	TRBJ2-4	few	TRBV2	CASSGESKNIQYF	TGTGCCAGCAGTGGGGAGTCCAAAAACATTCAGTACTTC
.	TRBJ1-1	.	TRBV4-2	CASSPRTGSEAFF	TGTGCCAGCAGCCCAAGAACCGGGAGTGAAGCTTTCTTT
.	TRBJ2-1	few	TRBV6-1	CASSLRGENFGSYNEQFF	TGTGCCAGCAGCCTGAGAGGGGAGAACTTCGGCTCCTACAATGAGCAGTTCTTC
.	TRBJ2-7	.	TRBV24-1	CATSDTGRQYF	TGTGCCACCAGTGATACGGGGCGACAGTACTTC